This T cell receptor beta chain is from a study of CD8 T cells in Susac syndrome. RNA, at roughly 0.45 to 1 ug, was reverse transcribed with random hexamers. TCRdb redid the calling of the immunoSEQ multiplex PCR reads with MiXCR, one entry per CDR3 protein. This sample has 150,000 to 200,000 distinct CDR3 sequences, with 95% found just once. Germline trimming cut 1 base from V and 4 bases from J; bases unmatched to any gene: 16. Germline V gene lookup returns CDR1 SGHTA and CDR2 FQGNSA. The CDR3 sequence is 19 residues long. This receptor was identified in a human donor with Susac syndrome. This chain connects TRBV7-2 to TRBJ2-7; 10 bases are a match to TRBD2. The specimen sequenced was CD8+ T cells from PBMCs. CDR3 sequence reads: CASSLVGSLAGEPIYEQYF. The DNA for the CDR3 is TGTGCCAGCAGCTTAGTAGGGAGTCTAGCGGGAGAGCCCATTTACGAGCAGTACTTC.